The clone carrying this TCR beta chain was detected many times. The antigen is not known. The sample originates from a study of post-analysis software for immune sequencing data. Study at large: Disease trajectories encompassed relapsing-remitting, secondary progressive and progressive-relapsing multiple sclerosis. Study-wide points: Compared against controls, patients with multiple sclerosis displayed significantly lower normalized Chao1 diversity.

Sequencing libraries made from TCR beta cDNA carried unique molecular identifiers. TCRdb ran MiXCR on the PCR reads and lists one entry per CDR3 protein. Of about 540,000 distinct CDR3 sequences in the sample, about a third were seen once. This TCR derives from a girl younger than 18 with multiple sclerosis. Source material: blood.

CDR3: CASSLLGQPQHF. The CDR3 nucleotides are TGTGCCAGCAGTTTATTGGGACAGCCCCAGCATTTT. The chain recombines TRBV28 with TRBJ1-5, with D uncertain. CDR1 MDHEN and CDR2 SYDVKM come from the germline V gene. This CDR3 contains 12 residues. V dropped 1 base and J dropped 7 bases, with 5 bases sitting between them. Filled out from reference TRBV28 and TRBJ1-5, the complete variable domain reads DVKVTQSSRYLVKRTGEKVFLECVQDMDHENMFWYRQDPGLGLRLIYFSYDVKMKEKGDIPEGYSVSREKKERFSLILESASTNQTSMYLCASSLLGQPQHFGDGTRLSIL.